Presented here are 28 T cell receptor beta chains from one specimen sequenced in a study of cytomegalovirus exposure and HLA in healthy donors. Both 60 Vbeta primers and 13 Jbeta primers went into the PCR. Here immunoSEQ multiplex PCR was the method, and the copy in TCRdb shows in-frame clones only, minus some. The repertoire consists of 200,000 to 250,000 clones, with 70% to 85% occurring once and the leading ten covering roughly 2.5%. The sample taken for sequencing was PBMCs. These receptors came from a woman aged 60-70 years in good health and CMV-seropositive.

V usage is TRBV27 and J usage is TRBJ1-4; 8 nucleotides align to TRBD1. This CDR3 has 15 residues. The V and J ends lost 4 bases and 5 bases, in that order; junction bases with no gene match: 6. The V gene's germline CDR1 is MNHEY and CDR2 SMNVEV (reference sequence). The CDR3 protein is CASSYQTGANEKLFF. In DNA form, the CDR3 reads TGTGCCAGCAGTTACCAGACAGGGGCGAATGAAAAACTGTTTTTT.

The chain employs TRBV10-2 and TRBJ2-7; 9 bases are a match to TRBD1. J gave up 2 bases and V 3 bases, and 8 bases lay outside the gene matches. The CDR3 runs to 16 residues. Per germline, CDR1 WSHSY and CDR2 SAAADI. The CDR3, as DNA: TGCGCCAGCAGTGACGTCTCCGGGACAGGGACCTACGAGCAGTACTTC. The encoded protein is CASSDVSGTGTYEQYF.

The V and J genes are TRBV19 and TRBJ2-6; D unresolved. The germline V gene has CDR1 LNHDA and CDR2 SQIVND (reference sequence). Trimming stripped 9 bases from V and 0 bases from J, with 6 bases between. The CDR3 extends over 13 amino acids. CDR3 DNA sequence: TGTGCCAGCGAGTTCTCTGGGGCCAACGTCCTGACTTTC. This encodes CASEFSGANVLTF. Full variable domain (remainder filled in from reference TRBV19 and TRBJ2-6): DGGITQSPKYLFRKEGQNVTLSCEQNLNHDAMYWYRQDPGQGLRLIYYSQIVNDFQKGDIAEGYSVSREKKESFPLTVTSAQKNPTAFYLCASEFSGANVLTFGAGSRLTVL.

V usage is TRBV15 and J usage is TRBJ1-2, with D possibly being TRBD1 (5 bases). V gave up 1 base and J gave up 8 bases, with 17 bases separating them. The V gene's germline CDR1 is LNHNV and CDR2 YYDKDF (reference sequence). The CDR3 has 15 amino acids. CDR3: CATSRGGDGGGGYTF. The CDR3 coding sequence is TGTGCCACCAGCAGAGGGGGGGACGGTGGTGGCGGCTACACCTTC.

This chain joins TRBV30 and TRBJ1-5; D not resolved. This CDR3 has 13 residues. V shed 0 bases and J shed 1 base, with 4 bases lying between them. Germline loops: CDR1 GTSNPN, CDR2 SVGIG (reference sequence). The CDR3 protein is CAWSVISNQPQHF. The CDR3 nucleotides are TGTGCCTGGAGTGTAATAAGCAATCAGCCCCAGCATTTT.

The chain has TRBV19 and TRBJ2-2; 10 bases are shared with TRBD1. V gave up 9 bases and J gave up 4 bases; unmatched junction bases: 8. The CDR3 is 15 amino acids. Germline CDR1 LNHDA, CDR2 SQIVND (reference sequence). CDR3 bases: TGTGCCAGCGGGACAGGGGCCCGGGGCACCGGGGAGCTGTTTTTT. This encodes CASGTGARGTGELFF.

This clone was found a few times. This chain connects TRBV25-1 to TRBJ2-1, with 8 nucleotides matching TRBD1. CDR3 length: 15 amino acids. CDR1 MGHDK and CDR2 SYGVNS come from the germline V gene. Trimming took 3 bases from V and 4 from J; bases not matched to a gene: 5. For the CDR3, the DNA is TGTGCCAGCAGTGACCCGGGACAGGTTTACAATGAGCAGTTCTTC. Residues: CASSDPGQVYNEQFF.

Here the CDR3 reads CASKTGINQPQHF. Here the CDR3 DNA reads TGTGCCAGTAAGACAGGGATCAATCAGCCCCAGCATTTT. The chain uses TRBV28 and TRBJ1-5; 7 bases line up with TRBD1. After removal of 9 bases from V and 3 bases from J, the junction contained 5 bases not matched to a gene. From germline, CDR1 is MDHEN and CDR2 SYDVKM. The length of the CDR3 is 13 residues.

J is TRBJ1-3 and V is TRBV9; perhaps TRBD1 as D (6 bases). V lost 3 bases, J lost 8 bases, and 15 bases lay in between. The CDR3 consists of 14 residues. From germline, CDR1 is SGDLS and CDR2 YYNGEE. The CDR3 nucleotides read TGTGCCAGCAGCGCCAGGGGTTCCCAGGACACCATATATTTT. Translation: CASSARGSQDTIYF.

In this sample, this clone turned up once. CDR3 sequence (DNA): TGTGCCAGCAGCCTCCCGGGGAGGAGCACAGATACGCAGTATTTT. It specifies CASSLPGRSTDTQYF. The chain joins TRBV7-2 to TRBJ2-3; the D gene is possibly TRBD2 (6 bases). V dropped 5 bases and J dropped 0 bases, with 12 bases sitting between them. CDR1 SGHTA and CDR2 FQGNSA come from the germline V gene. The CDR3 length is 15 residues.

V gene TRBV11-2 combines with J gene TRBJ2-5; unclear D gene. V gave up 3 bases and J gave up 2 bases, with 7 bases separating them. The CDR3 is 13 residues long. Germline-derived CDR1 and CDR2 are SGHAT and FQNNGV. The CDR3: CASSFGSQETQYF. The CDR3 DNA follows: TGTGCCAGCAGCTTCGGTTCACAAGAGACCCAGTACTTC. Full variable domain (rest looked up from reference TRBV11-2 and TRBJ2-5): EAGVAQSPRYKIIEKRQSVAFWCNPISGHATLYWYQQILGQGPKLLIQFQNNGVVDDSQLPKDRFSAERLKGVDSTLKIQPAKLEDSAVYLCASSFGSQETQYFGPGTRLLVL.

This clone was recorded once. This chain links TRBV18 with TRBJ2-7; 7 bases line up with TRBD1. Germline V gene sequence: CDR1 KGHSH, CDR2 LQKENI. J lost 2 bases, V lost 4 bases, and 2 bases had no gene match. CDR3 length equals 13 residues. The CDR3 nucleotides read TGTGCCAGCTCACGACAGGGCCCCTACGAGCAGTACTTC. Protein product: CASSRQGPYEQYF. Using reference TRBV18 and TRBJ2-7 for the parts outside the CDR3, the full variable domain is NAGVMQNPRHLVRRRGQEARLRCSPMKGHSHVYWYRQLPEEGLKFMVYLQKENIIDESGMPKERFSAEFPKEGPSILRIQQVVRGDSAAYFCASSRQGPYEQYFGPGTRLTVT.

This chain's CDR3 is CASSYPPNSDTSGYTF. CDR3 sequence (DNA): TGTGCCAGCAGTTACCCCCCGAATAGCGACACGAGTGGCTACACCTTC. This chain joins TRBV6-5 and TRBJ1-2; D gene unclear. The ends were cut back, 2 bases at V and 7 bases at J, with 20 bases in the middle. Germline-derived CDR1 and CDR2 are MNHEY and SVGAGI. The CDR3 sequence is 16 residues long.

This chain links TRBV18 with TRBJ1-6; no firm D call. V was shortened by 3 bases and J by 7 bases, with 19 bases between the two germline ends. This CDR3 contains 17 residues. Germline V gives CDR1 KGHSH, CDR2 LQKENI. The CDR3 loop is CASSPVGLLASNSPLHF. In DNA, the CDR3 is TGTGCCAGCTCACCGGTCGGATTGCTAGCCTCAAATTCACCCCTCCACTTT.

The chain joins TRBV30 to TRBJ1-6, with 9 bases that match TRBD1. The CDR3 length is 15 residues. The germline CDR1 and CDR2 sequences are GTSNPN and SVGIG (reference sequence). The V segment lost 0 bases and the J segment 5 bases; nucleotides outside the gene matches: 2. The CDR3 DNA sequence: TGTGCCTGGAGTGTAACAGGGGGCCATAATTCACCCCTCCACTTT. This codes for CAWSVTGGHNSPLHF.

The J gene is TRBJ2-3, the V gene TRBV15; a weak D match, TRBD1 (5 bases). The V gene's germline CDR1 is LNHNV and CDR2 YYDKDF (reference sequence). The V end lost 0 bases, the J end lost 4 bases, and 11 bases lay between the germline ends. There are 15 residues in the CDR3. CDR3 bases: TGTGCCACCAGCAGAGATGCAGGGATCCCAGATACGCAGTATTTT. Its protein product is CATSRDAGIPDTQYF.

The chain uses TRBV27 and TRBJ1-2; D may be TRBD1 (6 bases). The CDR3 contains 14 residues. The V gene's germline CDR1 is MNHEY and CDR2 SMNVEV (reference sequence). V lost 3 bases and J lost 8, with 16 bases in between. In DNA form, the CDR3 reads TGTGCCAGCAGTTTTCATTATCAGGGGCAGGGCTACACCTTC. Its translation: CASSFHYQGQGYTF.

This chain's CDR3 is CASSQGLAGRRETQYF. CDR3 in DNA: TGCGCCAGCAGCCAGGGACTAGCGGGGCGTCGAGAGACCCAGTACTTC. The V call is TRBV5-1, the J call TRBJ2-5; 13 nucleotides line up with TRBD2. Germline assignment: CDR1 SGHRS and CDR2 YFSETQ. With V trimmed by 4 bases and J by 4 bases, 7 bases remained unmatched. The CDR3 length is 16 residues.

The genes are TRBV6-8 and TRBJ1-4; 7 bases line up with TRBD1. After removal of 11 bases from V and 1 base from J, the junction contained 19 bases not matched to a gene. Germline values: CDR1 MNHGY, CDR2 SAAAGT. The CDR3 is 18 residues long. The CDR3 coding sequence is TGTGCCGCCGTTCAAGGATCCACAGGGGTGGGAACTAATGAAAAACTGTTTTTT. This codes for CAAVQGSTGVGTNEKLFF.

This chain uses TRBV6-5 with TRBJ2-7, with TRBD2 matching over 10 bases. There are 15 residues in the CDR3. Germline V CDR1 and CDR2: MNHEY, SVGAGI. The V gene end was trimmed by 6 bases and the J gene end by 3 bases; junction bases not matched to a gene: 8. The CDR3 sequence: CASRGTGTSDYEQYF. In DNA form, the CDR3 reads TGTGCCAGCAGGGGAACCGGGACTAGCGACTACGAGCAGTACTTC.

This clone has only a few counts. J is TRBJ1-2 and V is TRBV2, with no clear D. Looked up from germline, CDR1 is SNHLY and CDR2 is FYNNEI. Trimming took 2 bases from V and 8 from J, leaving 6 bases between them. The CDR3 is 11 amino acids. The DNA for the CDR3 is TGTGCCAGCAGTGAACTCGGGGGCTACACCTTC. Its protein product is CASSELGGYTF.

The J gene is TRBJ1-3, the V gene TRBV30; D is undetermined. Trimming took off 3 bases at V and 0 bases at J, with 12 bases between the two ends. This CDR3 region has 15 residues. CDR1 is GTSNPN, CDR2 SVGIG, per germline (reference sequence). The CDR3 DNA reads TGTGCCTGGAGCACCATGGGGAGCTCTGGAAACACCATATATTTT. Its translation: CAWSTMGSSGNTIYF.

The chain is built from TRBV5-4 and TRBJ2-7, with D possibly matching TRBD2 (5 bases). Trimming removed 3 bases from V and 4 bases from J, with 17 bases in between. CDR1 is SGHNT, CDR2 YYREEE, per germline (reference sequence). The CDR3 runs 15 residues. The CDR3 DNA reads TGTGCCAGCAGCTCGGGGAATTCCGCCCAATACGAGCAGTACTTC. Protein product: CASSSGNSAQYEQYF.

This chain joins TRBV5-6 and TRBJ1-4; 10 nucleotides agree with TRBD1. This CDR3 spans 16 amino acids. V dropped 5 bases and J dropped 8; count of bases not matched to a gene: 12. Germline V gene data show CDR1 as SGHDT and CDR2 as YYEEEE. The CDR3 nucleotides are TGTGCCAGCAGTACCCCCCGACAGGGGGCAAGGGAAAAACTGTTTTTT. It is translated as CASSTPRQGAREKLFF.

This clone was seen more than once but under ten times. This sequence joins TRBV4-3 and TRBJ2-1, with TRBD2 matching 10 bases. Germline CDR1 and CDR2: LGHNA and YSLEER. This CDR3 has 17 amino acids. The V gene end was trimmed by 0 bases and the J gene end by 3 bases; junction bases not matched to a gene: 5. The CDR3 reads CASSQDIASGGYNEQFF. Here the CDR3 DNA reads TGCGCCAGCAGCCAAGATATCGCTAGCGGGGGCTACAATGAGCAGTTCTTC.

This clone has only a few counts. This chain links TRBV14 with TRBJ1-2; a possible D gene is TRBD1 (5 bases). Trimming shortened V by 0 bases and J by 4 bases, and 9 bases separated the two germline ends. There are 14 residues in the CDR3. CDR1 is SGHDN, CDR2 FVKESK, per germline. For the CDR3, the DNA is TGTGCCAGCAGCCAAGAGTGGCAGGGCTATGGCTACACCTTC. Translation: CASSQEWQGYGYTF.

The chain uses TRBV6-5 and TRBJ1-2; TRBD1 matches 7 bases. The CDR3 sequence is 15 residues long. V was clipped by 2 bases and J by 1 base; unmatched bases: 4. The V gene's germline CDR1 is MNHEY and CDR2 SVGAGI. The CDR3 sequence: CASSYEGAFNYGYTF. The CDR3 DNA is TGTGCCAGCAGTTACGAGGGGGCTTTTAACTATGGCTACACCTTC.

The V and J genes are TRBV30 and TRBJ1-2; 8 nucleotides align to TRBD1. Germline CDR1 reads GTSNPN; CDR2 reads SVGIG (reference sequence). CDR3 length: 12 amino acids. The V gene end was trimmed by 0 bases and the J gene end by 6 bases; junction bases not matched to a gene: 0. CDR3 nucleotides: TGTGCCTGGAGTGTGACAGGGGATGGCTACACCTTC. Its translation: CAWSVTGDGYTF.